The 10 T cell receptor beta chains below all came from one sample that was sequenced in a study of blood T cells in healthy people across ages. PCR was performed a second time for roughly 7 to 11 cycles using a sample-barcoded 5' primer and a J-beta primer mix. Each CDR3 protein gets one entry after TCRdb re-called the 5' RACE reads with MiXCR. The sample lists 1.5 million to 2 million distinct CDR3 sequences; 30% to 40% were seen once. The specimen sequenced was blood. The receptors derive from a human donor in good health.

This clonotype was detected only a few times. Here the CDR3 reads CASSSPLKGNEQFF. For the CDR3, the DNA is TGTGCCAGCAGTTCCCCGCTCAAGGGCAATGAGCAGTTCTTC. The chain has TRBV27 and TRBJ2-1; D gene ambiguous. This CDR3 comprises 14 residues. V was trimmed by 4 bases and J by 6 bases, leaving 13 bases between them. Looked up from germline, CDR1 is MNHEY and CDR2 is SMNVEV (reference sequence).

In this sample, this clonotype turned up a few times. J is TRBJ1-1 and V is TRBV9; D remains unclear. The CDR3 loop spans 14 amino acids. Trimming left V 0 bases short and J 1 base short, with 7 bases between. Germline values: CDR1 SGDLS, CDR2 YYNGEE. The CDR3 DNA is TGTGCCAGCAGCGTAGCAGGCACGAACACTGAAGCTTTCTTT. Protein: CASSVAGTNTEAFF.

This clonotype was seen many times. As DNA, the CDR3 is TGCGCCAGCAGCCCGGGACAGGGGGCACCGAACATTCAGTACTTC. Residues: CASSPGQGAPNIQYF. J is TRBJ2-4 and V is TRBV5-1; 12 bases are a match to TRBD1. The CDR3 covers 15 residues. Germline loops: CDR1 SGHRS, CDR2 YFSETQ. The V gene end was trimmed by 4 bases and the J gene end by 7 bases; junction bases not matched to a gene: 6.

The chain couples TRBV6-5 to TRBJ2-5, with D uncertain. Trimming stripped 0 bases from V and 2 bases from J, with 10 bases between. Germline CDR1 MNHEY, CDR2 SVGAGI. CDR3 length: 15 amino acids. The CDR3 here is CASSYSGIIQETQYF. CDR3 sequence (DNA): TGTGCCAGCAGTTACTCTGGGATTATACAAGAGACCCAGTACTTC.

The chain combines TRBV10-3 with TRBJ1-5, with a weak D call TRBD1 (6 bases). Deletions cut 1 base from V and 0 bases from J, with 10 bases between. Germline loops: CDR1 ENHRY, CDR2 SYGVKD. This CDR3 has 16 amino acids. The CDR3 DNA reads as TGTGCCATCAGTGAGTTCGGGACACTTAGCAATCAGCCCCAGCATTTT. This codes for CAISEFGTLSNQPQHF.

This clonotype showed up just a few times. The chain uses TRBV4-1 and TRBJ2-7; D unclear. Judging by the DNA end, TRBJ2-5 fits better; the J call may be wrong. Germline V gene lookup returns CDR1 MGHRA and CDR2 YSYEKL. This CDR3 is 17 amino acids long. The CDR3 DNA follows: TGCGCCAGCAGCCAAGAGGGCCTCGGCAGCCTCGGGGAGACCCAGTACTTC. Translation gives CASSQEGLGSLGETQYF.

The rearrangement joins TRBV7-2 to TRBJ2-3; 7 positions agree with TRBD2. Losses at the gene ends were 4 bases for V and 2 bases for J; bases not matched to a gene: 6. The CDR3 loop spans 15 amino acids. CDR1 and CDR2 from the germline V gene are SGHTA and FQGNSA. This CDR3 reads CASSSGGSSTDTQYF. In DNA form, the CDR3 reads TGTGCCAGCAGCTCCGGGGGGTCCTCCACAGATACGCAGTATTTT.

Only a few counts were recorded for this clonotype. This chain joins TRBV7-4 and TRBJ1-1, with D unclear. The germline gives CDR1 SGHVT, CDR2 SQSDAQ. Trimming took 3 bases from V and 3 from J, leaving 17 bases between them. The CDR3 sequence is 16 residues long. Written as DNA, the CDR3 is TGTGCCAGCAGCTTTTCCGCTTATGGCAGTTACACTGAAGCTTTCTTT. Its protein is CASSFSAYGSYTEAFF. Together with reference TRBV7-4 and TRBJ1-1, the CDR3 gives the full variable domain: GAGVSQSPRYKVAKRGRDVALRCDSISGHVTLYWYRQTLGQGSEVLTYSQSDAQRDKSGRPSGRFSAERPERSVSTLKIQRTEQGDSAVYLCASSFSAYGSYTEAFFGQGTRLTVV.

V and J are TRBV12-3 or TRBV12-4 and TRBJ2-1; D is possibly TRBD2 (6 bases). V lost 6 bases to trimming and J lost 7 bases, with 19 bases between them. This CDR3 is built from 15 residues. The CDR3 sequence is CASRDGGYVDNEQFF. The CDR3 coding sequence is TGTGCCAGCAGGGACGGGGGTTACGTGGATAATGAGCAGTTCTTC.

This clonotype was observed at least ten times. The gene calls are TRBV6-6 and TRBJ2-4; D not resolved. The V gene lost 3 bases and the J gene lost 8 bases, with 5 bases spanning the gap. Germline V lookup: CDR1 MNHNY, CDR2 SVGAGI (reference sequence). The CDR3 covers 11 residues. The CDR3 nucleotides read TGTGCCAGCAGTTATGGGGACATTCAGTACTTC. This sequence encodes CASSYGDIQYF.